This T cell receptor beta chain was found in a study of OX40 agonist ivuxolimab in advanced cancers. This clone has only one observation. Looked up from germline, CDR1 is SGHAT and CDR2 is FQNNGV. The CDR3 has 14 residues. Trimming removed 5 bases from V and 1 base from J; junction bases left unmatched: 4. The data were produced by immunoSEQ multiplex PCR, yet TCRdb's version contains in-frame clones alone and is incomplete. Of tens of thousands of clones in the sample, about nine tenths are singletons; the top ten hold roughly 4.5%. The source was CD4+ or CD8+ T cells sorted from blood, collected in a trial of the OX40 agonist ivuxolimab. This clonotype originated in an adult with an advanced solid tumor such as melanoma, head and neck, liver or kidney cancer. V usage is TRBV11-2 and J usage is TRBJ2-5; 7 positions agree with TRBD2. Written as DNA, the CDR3 is TGTGCCAGCAGCCTCGGGACTATCCAAGAGACCCAGTACTTC. Residues: CASSLGTIQETQYF.